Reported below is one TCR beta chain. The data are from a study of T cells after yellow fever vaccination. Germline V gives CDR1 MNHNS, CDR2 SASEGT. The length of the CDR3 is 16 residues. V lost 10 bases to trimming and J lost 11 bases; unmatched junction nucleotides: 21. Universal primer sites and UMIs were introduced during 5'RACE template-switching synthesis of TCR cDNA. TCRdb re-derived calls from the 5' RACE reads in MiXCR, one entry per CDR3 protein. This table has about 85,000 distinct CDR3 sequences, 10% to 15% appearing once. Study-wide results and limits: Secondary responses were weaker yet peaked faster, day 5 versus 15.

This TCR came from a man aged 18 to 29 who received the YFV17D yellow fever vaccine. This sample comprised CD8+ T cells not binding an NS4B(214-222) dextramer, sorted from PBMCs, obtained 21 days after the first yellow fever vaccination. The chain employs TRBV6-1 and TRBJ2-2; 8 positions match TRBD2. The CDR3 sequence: CATLLAGLPLIGELFF. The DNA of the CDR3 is TGTGCCACCTTGCTAGCGGGCCTTCCCCTGATCGGCGAGCTGTTTTTT.